This TCR beta chain is drawn from a study of shared clonotypes between healthy human individuals. Cells designated naive CD8 were CD45RO-negative and were positively selected for CCR7, with terminally differentiated effector memory CD45RA+ cells excluded. V lost 5 bases, J lost 3 bases, and 11 bases lay in between. This CDR3 region has 13 residues. Germline V CDR1 and CDR2: MDHEN, SYDVKM. Assay: immunoSEQ multiplex PCR; the TCRdb copy retains only in-frame clones and omits some. Of roughly 2,000,000 clones in the sample, 93% were seen once. The receptor was isolated from a man younger than 35 in good health. Some clones in this sample may be carry-over from other donors' samples. Sequenced material: naive CD8+ T cells from PBMCs. The chain links TRBV28 to TRBJ2-7; TRBD2 might be the D (6 bases). CDR3 in DNA: TGTGCCAGCAGTCCCCGCGGGATCTACGAGCAGTACTTC. Amino acids: CASSPRGIYEQYF. The whole variable domain, filled in from reference TRBV28 and TRBJ2-7, reads DVKVTQSSRYLVKRTGEKVFLECVQDMDHENMFWYRQDPGLGLRLIYFSYDVKMKEKGDIPEGYSVSREKKERFSLILESASTNQTSMYLCASSPRGIYEQYFGPGTRLTVT.